Presented here are 29 T cell receptor beta chains from one specimen sequenced in a study of graft-versus-host responses after intestinal transplantation. Profiling relied on immunoSEQ multiplex PCR, and the TCRdb table lists in-frame clones only, not all of them. This table holds around 97,000 clones, under 95% found once. Their cognate antigens are unknown. This specimen consisted of unstimulated CD8+ T cells sorted from spleen or lymph node cells, obtained before intestinal transplant. All receptors come from a human donor who received an intestinal transplant.

The chain couples TRBV6-5 to TRBJ2-2; tentatively, D is TRBD2 (5 bases). This CDR3 spans 13 amino acids. Germline V CDR1 and CDR2: MNHEY, SVGAGI. The germline V and J ends were trimmed by 2 bases and 8 bases, with 9 bases remaining between them. CDR3 amino acids: CASSYETGGELFF. The CDR3 nucleotides read TGTGCCAGCAGTTACGAGACGGGGGGGGAGCTGTTTTTT.

V is TRBV7-9 and J is TRBJ2-1; TRBD1 agrees at 9 bases. Germline CDR1 SEHNR, CDR2 FQNEAQ (reference sequence). V dropped 5 bases and J dropped 8; count of bases not matched to a gene: 7. The CDR3 totals 14 residues. The CDR3 region is CASSLGTGLDEQFF. The DNA for the CDR3 is TGTGCCAGCAGCCTAGGGACAGGGTTGGATGAGCAGTTCTTC. Full variable domain (outside the CDR3, taken from reference TRBV7-9 and TRBJ2-1): DTGVSQNPRHKITKRGQNVTFRCDPISEHNRLYWYRQTLGQGPEFLTYFQNEAQLEKSRLLSDRFSAERPKGSFSTLEIQRTEQGDSAMYLCASSLGTGLDEQFFGPGTRLTVL.

This chain connects TRBV27 to TRBJ1-5; TRBD1 might be the D (5 bases). The germline CDR1 and CDR2 sequences are MNHEY and SMNVEV (reference sequence). Between the trimmed V and J ends, which lost 6 bases and 4 bases, there was a span of 10 bases. This CDR3 comprises 13 residues. Written as DNA, the CDR3 is TGTGCCAGCAGCTGGGGGGGGAATCAGCCCCAGCATTTT. Its translation is CASSWGGNQPQHF.

V is TRBV19 and J is TRBJ2-1; 9 nucleotides line up with TRBD1. The CDR3 is 15 residues long. The junction had 5 bases not matched to a gene; V was cut back by 8 bases and J by 0 bases. Germline V gene data show CDR1 as LNHDA and CDR2 as SQIVND (reference sequence). The CDR3 here is CASSGQGLSYNEQFF. The CDR3 nucleotides read TGTGCCAGTTCGGGACAGGGACTCTCCTACAATGAGCAGTTCTTC.

This sequence joins TRBV7-9 and TRBJ2-1; 7 bases match TRBD1. The CDR3 length is 19 residues. CDR1 and CDR2 (germline): SEHNR, FQNEAQ (reference sequence). V lost 3 bases to trimming and J lost 3 bases; unmatched junction nucleotides: 17. For the CDR3, the DNA is TGTGCCAGCAGCTTGCCCCCCGACAGGGAGAGGGGCTACTACAATGAGCAGTTCTTC. It specifies CASSLPPDRERGYYNEQFF.

The chain uses TRBV27 and TRBJ1-5; 8 positions match TRBD1. The ends lost 2 bases at V and 7 bases at J; junction bases unmatched: 1. Germline CDR1 is MNHEY and CDR2 is SMNVEV (reference sequence). This CDR3 is 13 amino acids long. DNA of the CDR3: TGTGCCAGCAGTTTACAGGGGGCGCAGCCCCAGCATTTT. Its translation: CASSLQGAQPQHF.

The chain uses TRBV19 and TRBJ1-4; maybe TRBD1 (5 bases). V was trimmed by 4 bases and J by 4 bases, leaving 10 bases between them. The CDR3 spans 14 residues. The V gene's germline CDR1 is LNHDA and CDR2 SQIVND (reference sequence). The CDR3 DNA sequence: TGTGCCAGTAGTAGGGGACTCTATAATGAAAAACTGTTTTTT. Protein product: CASSRGLYNEKLFF.

The chain employs TRBV11-3 and TRBJ2-1; possible D gene TRBD1, 5 bases. Germline V gene sequence: CDR1 SGHNT, CDR2 YENEEA. There are 17 residues in the CDR3. V was clipped by 5 bases and J by 5 bases, with 22 bases between them. In nucleotides, the CDR3 is TGTGCCAGCAGCCAACTCCAGACGCACGCCAGGGACAATGAGCAGTTCTTC. Residues: CASSQLQTHARDNEQFF.

The chain couples TRBV15 to TRBJ1-2, with D uncertain. In germline, CDR1 is LNHNV, CDR2 YYDKDF (reference sequence). Trimming pared 0 bases from V and 0 bases from J, leaving 11 bases between. The length of the CDR3 is 16 residues. This CDR3 reads CATSRDPTKPNYGYTF. CDR3 in DNA: TGTGCCACCAGCAGAGATCCAACCAAGCCTAACTATGGCTACACCTTC.

V and J are TRBV7-9 and TRBJ2-3; D gene ambiguous. Trimming shortened V by 5 bases and J by 6 bases, and 12 bases separated the two germline ends. Germline-derived CDR1 and CDR2 are SEHNR and FQNEAQ (reference sequence). The CDR3 loop spans 13 amino acids. CDR3 DNA: TGTGCCAGCAGCCCCAGACTCCCGGATACGCAGTATTTT. Protein: CASSPRLPDTQYF.

The chain combines TRBV4-1 with TRBJ2-7; D is uncertain. The CDR3 is made up of 18 amino acids. V was shortened by 5 bases and J by 0 bases, with 23 bases between the two germline ends. Germline CDR1 and CDR2: MGHRA and YSYEKL. The CDR3 region is CASSESPLVNDGSYEQYF. CDR3 nucleotides: TGCGCCAGCAGCGAAAGCCCTTTGGTCAATGACGGCTCCTACGAGCAGTACTTC.

The gene calls are TRBV4-1 and TRBJ2-5, with D perhaps matching TRBD2 (6 bases). V lost 1 base and J lost 1, with 7 bases in between. From germline, CDR1 is MGHRA and CDR2 YSYEKL. CDR3 length: 14 residues. The CDR3 DNA follows: TGCGCCAGCAGCCAAGGGACTACCCAAGAGACCCAGTACTTC. This translates into CASSQGTTQETQYF.

The chain links TRBV19 to TRBJ1-6; D gene uncertain. Germline V CDR1 and CDR2: LNHDA, SQIVND (reference sequence). With 3 bases removed from V and 8 bases from J, the gap between germline ends came to 5 bases. The CDR3 loop spans 12 amino acids. The CDR3 DNA is TGTGCCAGTAGTATTGGGTATTCACCCCTCCACTTT. Its translation is CASSIGYSPLHF.

The chain employs TRBV23-1 and TRBJ2-7, with a tentative D call TRBD2 (5 bases). TRBV23-1 is an ORF for which the function is uncertain. This CDR3 is built from 15 residues. V lost 4 bases, J lost 4 bases, and 17 bases lay in between. CDR3 loop: CASSRSPLGGYEQYF. The CDR3, as DNA: TGCGCCAGCAGTCGATCACCATTAGGAGGATACGAGCAGTACTTC.

The chain combines TRBV4-1 with TRBJ2-2, with D perhaps TRBD2 (5 bases). With 2 bases removed from V and 8 bases from J, the gap between germline ends came to 36 bases. This CDR3 comprises 22 residues. The V gene's germline CDR1 is MGHRA and CDR2 YSYEKL. Here the CDR3 reads CASSQRFRALTEVEVGMGELFF. CDR3 sequence (DNA): TGCGCCAGCAGCCAAAGGTTTCGGGCCCTCACAGAGGTAGAGGTCGGGATGGGGGAGCTGTTTTTT.

V is TRBV6-1 and J is TRBJ1-2; 7 positions agree with TRBD1. Germline V gene data show CDR1 as MNHNS and CDR2 as SASEGT. V lost 5 bases, J lost 2 bases, and 2 bases stayed unmatched. CDR3 length: 13 residues. CDR3 residues: CASSSDRNYGYTF. DNA for the CDR3: TGTGCCAGCAGTTCGGACAGGAACTATGGCTACACCTTC.

This sequence joins TRBV7-8 and TRBJ2-5; unclear D gene. This CDR3 is 13 amino acids long. Germline V lookup: CDR1 SGHVS, CDR2 FQNEAQ. V shed 5 bases and J shed 0 bases, with 7 bases lying between them. As DNA, the CDR3 is TGTGCCAGCAGCATACTGTACCAAGAGACCCAGTACTTC. This translates into CASSILYQETQYF.

The chain combines TRBV7-8 with TRBJ1-1; D is undetermined. V was cut by 0 bases and J by 3 bases, with 5 bases left in between. This CDR3 is built from 13 residues. Germline V gene sequence: CDR1 SGHVS, CDR2 FQNEAQ. The CDR3 nucleotides are TGTGCCAGCAGCTTAGCGCTGGACACTGAAGCTTTCTTT. As protein: CASSLALDTEAFF. Full variable domain (rest looked up from reference TRBV7-8 and TRBJ1-1): GAGVSQSPRYKVAKRGQDVALRCDPISGHVSLFWYQQALGQGPEFLTYFQNEAQLDKSGLPSDRFFAERPEGSVSTLKIQRTQQEDSAVYLCASSLALDTEAFFGQGTRLTVV.

The chain joins TRBV13 to TRBJ1-3; TRBD1 is a possible D gene (6 bases). CDR3 length equals 16 residues. V was clipped by 5 bases and J by 0 bases, with 14 bases between them. Germline CDR1 is PRHDT and CDR2 is FYEKMQ (reference sequence). CDR3 loop: CASSEGHPTSGNTIYF. The CDR3, as DNA: TGTGCCAGCAGCGAGGGACACCCGACCTCTGGAAACACCATATATTTT. The entire variable domain, with the rest obtained from reference TRBV13 and TRBJ1-3, is as follows: AAGVIQSPRHLIKEKRETATLKCYPIPRHDTVYWYQQGPGQDPQFLISFYEKMQSDKGSIPDRFSAQQFSDYHSELNMSSLELGDSALYFCASSEGHPTSGNTIYFGEGSWLTVV.

The chain links TRBV6-1 to TRBJ1-2, with D possibly TRBD1 on 5 matching bases. Per the germline V gene, CDR1 is MNHNS and CDR2 is SASEGT. The CDR3 has 13 amino acids. V lost 6 bases and J lost 7, with 15 bases in between. The CDR3 region is CASSTGSGSGYTF. Written as DNA, the CDR3 is TGTGCCAGCAGCACAGGCTCCGGTAGTGGCTACACCTTC.

This sequence joins TRBV7-9 and TRBJ2-5; D call uncertain. The CDR3 length is 13 residues. V was clipped by 2 bases and J by 0 bases, with 4 bases between them. The germline gives CDR1 SEHNR, CDR2 FQNEAQ (reference sequence). Here the CDR3 DNA reads TGTGCCAGCAGCTTAAAGTACCAAGAGACCCAGTACTTC. Translated, it gives CASSLKYQETQYF.

The V call is TRBV6-1, the J call TRBJ1-1; D possibly corresponds to TRBD1 (5 bases). V was trimmed by 2 bases and J by 9 bases, leaving 13 bases between them. Germline V CDR1 and CDR2: MNHNS, SASEGT. The CDR3 sequence is 13 residues long. This chain's CDR3 is CASSELGVSQAFF. For the CDR3, the DNA is TGTGCCAGCAGTGAACTGGGGGTATCACAAGCTTTCTTT.

The chain recombines TRBV9 with TRBJ2-7; the D is unclear. The V gene lost 0 bases and the J gene lost 1 base, with 5 bases spanning the gap. The V gene's germline CDR1 is SGDLS and CDR2 YYNGEE. The CDR3 has 13 amino acids. CDR3 in amino acids: CASSVGDSYEQYF. The CDR3 region has the DNA TGTGCCAGCAGCGTAGGAGATTCCTACGAGCAGTACTTC.

The rearrangement links TRBV28 to TRBJ1-5; D gene unclear. The V gene's germline CDR1 is MDHEN and CDR2 SYDVKM. CDR3 length: 15 residues. The germline V and J ends were trimmed by 6 bases and 0 bases, with 12 bases remaining between them. The CDR3 reads CASRSREDSNQPQHF. The CDR3 DNA reads as TGTGCCAGCAGAAGCCGGGAGGATAGCAATCAGCCCCAGCATTTT.

The chain has TRBV11-1 and TRBJ2-7; unclear D gene. Trimming removed 4 bases at V and 1 base at J, with 5 bases between. The CDR3 runs 12 residues. Germline values: CDR1 SGHAT, CDR2 FQDESV (reference sequence). The CDR3 is CASSSQSYEQYF. The CDR3 DNA reads TGTGCCAGCAGCTCGCAGTCCTACGAGCAGTACTTC.

The rearrangement links TRBV25-1 to TRBJ2-1, with 8 bases aligning to TRBD1. The germline CDR1 and CDR2 sequences are MGHDK and SYGVNS. V dropped 1 base and J dropped 0; count of bases not matched to a gene: 5. This CDR3 comprises 17 residues. CDR3: CASSESRQGSSYNEQFF. The CDR3 DNA is TGTGCCAGCAGTGAATCGAGACAGGGGAGCTCCTACAATGAGCAGTTCTTC. The full variable domain, its missing parts supplied by reference TRBV25-1 and TRBJ2-1, is EADIYQTPRYLVIGTGKKITLECSQTMGHDKMYWYQQDPGMELHLIHYSYGVNSTEKGDLSSESTVSRIRTEHFPLTLESARPSHTSQYLCASSESRQGSSYNEQFFGPGTRLTVL.

This chain links TRBV30 with TRBJ2-1; weak D call: TRBD2 (6 bases). V gave up 4 bases and J gave up 0 bases, with 16 bases separating them. This CDR3 comprises 16 residues. Germline CDR1 GTSNPN, CDR2 SVGIG (reference sequence). As DNA, the CDR3 is TGTGCCTGGAATCCTAACCGGGGGTTCTCCTACAATGAGCAGTTCTTC. As protein: CAWNPNRGFSYNEQFF.

The gene calls are TRBV6-6 and TRBJ2-3; 9 bases align to TRBD2. The CDR3 length is 16 residues. Germline-derived CDR1 and CDR2 are MNHNY and SVGAGI (reference sequence). The V and J ends lost 5 bases and 2 bases, in that order; junction bases with no gene match: 8. The CDR3 is CASSLSERGVTDTQYF. CDR3 DNA sequence: TGTGCCAGCAGTCTTAGCGAGCGGGGGGTCACAGATACGCAGTATTTT.

This clone appeared once. V usage is TRBV19 and J usage is TRBJ2-1; unclear D gene. From germline, CDR1 is LNHDA and CDR2 SQIVND (reference sequence). V lost 3 bases and J lost 7, with 10 bases in between. The length of the CDR3 is 13 residues. The CDR3, as DNA: TGTGCCAGTAGTATCCTGTTTGGGAATGAGCAGTTCTTC. Translated: CASSILFGNEQFF.